Each of the 11 T cell receptor beta chains below was sequenced from the same sample in a study of shared clonotypes between healthy human individuals. CD45RO-negative CD8 cells positively selected for CCR7 made up the naive population, which excluded terminally differentiated effector memory CD45RA+ cells. Generated by immunoSEQ multiplex PCR, the TCRdb table keeps only in-frame clones and is missing some. There are approximately 1.9 million clones in the sample; around 95% occur only once, and about 1.6% lies in the top ten. Sequencing was carried out using naive CD8+ T cells from PBMCs. The receptors were gathered from a man between 18 and 29 years old in good health. Some clones in this sample may be carry-over from other donors' samples.

The V gene is TRBV7-9, the J gene TRBJ2-1, with TRBD2 matching over 13 bases. Germline V gene sequence: CDR1 SEHNR, CDR2 FQNEAQ (reference sequence). This CDR3 is built from 15 residues. Unmatched junction bases numbered 6, after V lost 5 bases and J lost 8 bases. DNA for the CDR3: TGTGCCAGCAGCGGACTAGCGGGAGCGTGGGATGAGCAGTTCTTC. Its protein is CASSGLAGAWDEQFF.

The DNA of the CDR3 is TGCAGCGTTGGGTCCGGGACAGTAAGGACCATTCAGTACTTC. Translating gives CSVGSGTVRTIQYF. The gene calls are TRBV29-1 and TRBJ2-4; 7 bases agree with TRBD1. The CDR3 sequence is 14 residues long. Germline V lookup: CDR1 SQVTM, CDR2 ANQGSEA. V lost 4 bases and J lost 9; bases outside the gene matches: 12.

V is TRBV7-9 and J is TRBJ1-1, with D perhaps matching TRBD1 (5 bases). The germline CDR1 and CDR2 sequences are SEHNR and FQNEAQ (reference sequence). V lost 4 bases and J lost 4, with 16 bases in between. This CDR3 has 15 amino acids. The DNA for the CDR3 is TGTGCCAGCAGCTCTCGCCAGGGTGAGGGCACTGAAGCTTTCTTT. Residues: CASSSRQGEGTEAFF. Looking up the rest from reference TRBV7-9 and TRBJ1-1 gives the full variable domain: DTGVSQNPRHKITKRGQNVTFRCDPISEHNRLYWYRQTLGQGPEFLTYFQNEAQLEKSRLLSDRFSAERPKGSFSTLEIQRTEQGDSAMYLCASSSRQGEGTEAFFGQGTRLTVV.

The V call is TRBV19, the J call TRBJ1-2, with D unresolved. The germline CDR1 and CDR2 sequences are LNHDA and SQIVND (reference sequence). Trimming pared 6 bases from V and 9 bases from J, leaving 20 bases between. The CDR3 has 14 residues. The chain's CDR3 is CASRNTGSPESYTF. For the CDR3, the DNA is TGTGCCAGTAGAAACACCGGGTCCCCTGAAAGCTACACCTTC.

The rearrangement joins TRBV29-1 to TRBJ1-2, with D maybe TRBD1 (5 bases). The CDR3 is made up of 13 amino acids. Trimming took 7 bases from V and 4 from J, leaving 16 bases between them. Germline-derived CDR1 and CDR2 are SQVTM and ANQGSEA. CDR3 in DNA: TGCAGCGCCAGGGCTGGGGGATTCTATGGCTACACCTTC. Encoded protein: CSARAGGFYGYTF.

On this clone: The same CDR3 can be traced to other DNA sequences in this sample. This chain joins TRBV7-9 and TRBJ2-7; D not certain. The CDR3 runs 12 residues. The germline V gene has CDR1 SEHNR and CDR2 FQNEAQ (reference sequence). V dropped 1 base and J dropped 6 bases, with 7 bases sitting between them. The CDR3 coding sequence is TGTGCCAGCAGCTTAGGGGTGTCCGAGCAGTACTTC. Translating gives CASSLGVSEQYF.

This clone was seen more than once but under ten times. J is TRBJ1-2 and V is TRBV27; the D gene is possibly TRBD1 (6 bases). Germline V lookup: CDR1 MNHEY, CDR2 SMNVEV (reference sequence). V was shortened by 5 bases and J by 3 bases, with 10 bases between the two germline ends. CDR3 size: 13 residues. CDR3 amino acids: CASSPTGHYGYTF. In nucleotides, the CDR3 is TGTGCCAGCAGTCCGACAGGCCACTATGGCTACACCTTC.

This chain's CDR3 is CASLLGQVLPDEQYF. In DNA, the CDR3 is TGTGCCAGCCTCTTAGGACAGGTCCTTCCCGACGAGCAGTACTTC. This chain uses TRBV6-1 with TRBJ2-7, with 7 bases lining up with TRBD1. CDR1 and CDR2 (germline): MNHNS, SASEGT. This CDR3 has 15 amino acids. V lost 8 bases to trimming and J lost 5 bases; unmatched junction nucleotides: 15.

The chain is built from TRBV29-1 and TRBJ2-4; D not certain. CDR3 size: 12 residues. Germline CDR1 is SQVTM and CDR2 is ANQGSEA. Deletions cut 4 bases from V and 0 bases from J, with 4 bases between. The CDR3 sequence: CSVVVAKNIQYF. The CDR3 bases are TGCAGCGTTGTAGTAGCCAAAAACATTCAGTACTTC.

This chain joins TRBV5-6 and TRBJ1-2; no reliable D call. Per germline, CDR1 SGHDT and CDR2 YYEEEE. The CDR3 runs 12 residues. V lost 0 bases and J lost 6, with 6 bases in between. In DNA form, the CDR3 reads TGTGCCAGCAGCTTGGGGCGGGATGGCTACACCTTC. It yields the protein CASSLGRDGYTF.

The chain has TRBV10-3 and TRBJ2-5, with D unclear. The CDR3 covers 12 residues. V lost 4 bases and J 5 bases, leaving 8 bases between the germline ends. Germline loops: CDR1 ENHRY, CDR2 SYGVKD. This chain's CDR3 is CAISGDGETQYF. The CDR3 bases are TGTGCCATCAGTGGTGACGGGGAGACCCAGTACTTC.